The 13 T cell receptor beta chains presented below share a single source sample, sequenced in a study of Ad26.COV2.S vaccination and SARS-CoV-2 variants (dated by TCRdb to the early 2020s). Explained via the paper, the treatment or condition label denotes: roughly 18 received Ad26.COV2.S at low or high dose, single or two shots; roughly five received placebo; per-sample allocation not given. For vaccine and placebo recipients, the sequenced repertoires came from samples collected on day 63 after the first injection. Library construction relied on the immunoSEQ multiplex PCR assay. TCRdb took over this immuneACCESS table, retaining in-frame rearrangements with V and J assigned. Such tables are incomplete; in checked studies, under half of the missing clones stem from an unresolved V gene, and the remainder is unexplained. Recorded for this sample are roughly 350,000 clones; around 87% of them occurred a single time. The leading ten clones occupy more than 3% of the sample.

The source material was peripheral blood, sampled in a trial of Ad26.COV2.S vaccine versus placebo. Receptors originate from a person aged 18-65 years who received the Ad26.COV2.S COVID-19 vaccine or a placebo.

The rearrangement joins TRBV4-1 to TRBJ1-1; 8 nucleotides agree with TRBD1. Trimming took 4 bases from V and 2 from J; bases not matched to a gene: 9. From germline, CDR1 is MGHRA and CDR2 YSYEKL. The CDR3 spans 16 residues. DNA of the CDR3: TGCGCCAGCAGCCTCCACCCCGGACAGGGCAACACTGAAGCTTTCTTT. Its translation: CASSLHPGQGNTEAFF.

J is TRBJ2-2 and V is TRBV5-6; 7 positions agree with TRBD2. Germline trimming cut 4 bases from V and 1 base from J; bases unmatched to any gene: 7. CDR3 length: 16 amino acids. Germline CDR1 and CDR2: SGHDT and YYEEEE. The CDR3 bases are TGTGCCAGCAGCCCAGTGGGCGGGGGGAACACCGGGGAGCTGTTTTTT. Translation gives CASSPVGGGNTGELFF.

The genes are TRBV6-1 and TRBJ1-6; the D gene is possibly TRBD1 (5 bases). The V gene's germline CDR1 is MNHNS and CDR2 SASEGT. Trimming took off 3 bases at V and 3 bases at J, with 12 bases between the two ends. CDR3 length: 16 amino acids. CDR3: CASSDGGGFYNSPLHF. The CDR3 region has the DNA TGTGCCAGCAGTGATGGGGGAGGATTCTATAATTCACCCCTCCACTTT.

V usage is TRBV2 and J usage is TRBJ2-7, with a tentative D call TRBD2 (5 bases). The CDR3 has 14 amino acids. Germline V lookup: CDR1 SNHLY, CDR2 FYNNEI. The V and J ends lost 10 bases and 2 bases respectively, with 18 bases between them. The CDR3 region is CATRQASRAYEQYF. CDR3 coding DNA: TGTGCCACCAGGCAGGCTAGCCGGGCCTACGAGCAGTACTTC.

In its sample, this clone was seen once. The chain combines TRBV7-8 with TRBJ2-1, with D perhaps TRBD1 (6 bases). The germline V and J ends were trimmed by 2 bases and 0 bases, with 14 bases remaining between them. Germline assignment: CDR1 SGHVS and CDR2 FQNEAQ. The CDR3 totals 17 residues. The CDR3 region has the DNA TGTGCCAGCAGCTTACCGACACAGGGTAACTCCTACAATGAGCAGTTCTTC. As protein: CASSLPTQGNSYNEQFF.

The CDR3 DNA reads as TGTGCCAGCAGTTTGGGACAGGGGAGCTACGAGCAGTACTTC. Translating it yields CASSLGQGSYEQYF. The rearrangement uses TRBV6-5 and TRBJ2-7; 10 positions match TRBD1. CDR1 and CDR2 (germline): MNHEY, SVGAGI. V was pared by 4 bases and J by 3 bases, with 3 bases of the junction left unmatched. The CDR3 covers 14 residues.

The chain combines TRBV6-1 with TRBJ1-6, with D hard to call. This CDR3 has 15 amino acids. Germline V gene sequence: CDR1 MNHNS, CDR2 SASEGT. The ends were cut back, 0 bases at V and 6 bases at J, with 9 bases in the middle. The CDR3 sequence is CASSEALVLNSPLHF. The CDR3, as DNA: TGTGCCAGCAGTGAAGCGCTCGTCCTTAATTCACCCCTCCACTTT.

The chain has TRBV2 and TRBJ2-3, with 8 bases aligning to TRBD2. Germline assignment: CDR1 SNHLY and CDR2 FYNNEI. V was pared by 6 bases and J by 6 bases, with 14 bases of the junction left unmatched. The CDR3 consists of 16 residues. The CDR3 loop is CASRPGSGGPGDTQYF. The CDR3 coding sequence is TGTGCCAGCAGGCCTGGGAGCGGGGGACCCGGGGATACGCAGTATTTT.

This clone has only one observation. The chain links TRBV25-1 to TRBJ2-7, with 9 bases aligning to TRBD2. The CDR3 extends over 16 amino acids. From germline, CDR1 is MGHDK and CDR2 SYGVNS. Unmatched junction bases numbered 6, after V lost 0 bases and J lost 3 bases. CDR3 sequence: CASSEYSGGLRYEQYF. The CDR3, as DNA: TGTGCCAGCAGTGAATATAGCGGGGGCCTGCGCTACGAGCAGTACTTC.

The gene calls are TRBV14 and TRBJ2-4; the D gene is possibly TRBD1 (6 bases). The CDR3 extends over 13 amino acids. V dropped 4 bases and J dropped 9 bases, with 13 bases sitting between them. The germline CDR1 and CDR2 sequences are SGHDN and FVKESK. The CDR3 region is CASSPVRGGIQYF. For the CDR3, the DNA is TGTGCCAGCAGCCCAGTCAGGGGTGGCATTCAGTACTTC. Supplemented by reference TRBV14 and TRBJ2-4, the full variable domain reads EAGVTQFPSHSVIEKGQTVTLRCDPISGHDNLYWYRRVMGKEIKFLLHFVKESKQDESGMPNNRFLAERTGGTYSTLKVQPAELEDSGVYFCASSPVRGGIQYFGAGTRLSVL.

The chain carries TRBV25-1 and TRBJ2-1; 10 bases line up with TRBD1. The trim removed 3 bases at V and 2 bases at J, leaving 4 bases unmatched. CDR3 length equals 16 residues. CDR1 is MGHDK, CDR2 SYGVNS, per germline. DNA for the CDR3: TGTGCCAGCAGTGATTCCGGGACAGGGGCCTACAATGAGCAGTTCTTC. It is translated as CASSDSGTGAYNEQFF.

The chain recombines TRBV2 with TRBJ2-3; 10 bases line up with TRBD1. Germline loops: CDR1 SNHLY, CDR2 FYNNEI. This CDR3 is 14 amino acids long. Germline trimming cut 5 bases from V and 5 bases from J; bases unmatched to any gene: 4. The chain's CDR3 is CASSRTGGGDTQYF. The DNA for the CDR3 is TGTGCCAGCAGTAGGACAGGGGGAGGAGATACGCAGTATTTT.

J is TRBJ1-2 and V is TRBV5-1; 11 positions agree with TRBD1. Germline assignment: CDR1 SGHRS and CDR2 YFSETQ. The CDR3 has 15 residues. Unmatched junction bases numbered 5, after V lost 3 bases and J lost 4 bases. CDR3: CASSSRTGGSYGYTF. In nucleotides, the CDR3 is TGCGCCAGCAGCTCAAGGACAGGGGGCAGCTATGGCTACACCTTC.